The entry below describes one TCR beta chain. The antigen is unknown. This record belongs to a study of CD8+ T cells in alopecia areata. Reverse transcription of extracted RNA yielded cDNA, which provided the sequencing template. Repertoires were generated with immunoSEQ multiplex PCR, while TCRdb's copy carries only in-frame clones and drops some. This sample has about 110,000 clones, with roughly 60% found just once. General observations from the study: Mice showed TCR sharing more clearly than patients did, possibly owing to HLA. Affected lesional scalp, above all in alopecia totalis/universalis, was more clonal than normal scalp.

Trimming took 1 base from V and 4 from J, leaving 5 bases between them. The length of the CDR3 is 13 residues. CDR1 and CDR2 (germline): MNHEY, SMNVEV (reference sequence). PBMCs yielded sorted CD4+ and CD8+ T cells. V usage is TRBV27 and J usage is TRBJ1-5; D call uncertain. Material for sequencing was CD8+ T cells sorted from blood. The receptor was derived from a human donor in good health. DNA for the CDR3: TGTGCCAGCAGTTTATTCCTGAATCAGCCCCAGCATTTT. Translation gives CASSLFLNQPQHF.